This T cell receptor (beta chain) was observed in a study of molecular identifiers for immune sequencing clone quantification. Source material for naive CD8 libraries was roughly 20,000 to 1,000,000 sorted cells, with 10%, 30% or 50% RNA. TCRdb passed the PCR reads through MiXCR, listing each CDR3 protein once. The sample has hundreds of thousands of distinct CDR3 sequences; approximately 24% are singletons. The CDR3 is 14 residues long. V lost 6 bases, J lost 5 bases, and 8 bases stayed unmatched. The V gene's germline CDR1 is DFQATT and CDR2 SNEGSKA (reference sequence). Sequencing was done on a sample of naive CD8+ T cells from blood, with Jurkat cell RNA spiked in. Subset meaning: FACS-sorted CD8+CD4-CCR7+CD45RA+ naive T cells. The chain joins TRBV20-1 to TRBJ2-7; 12 bases align to TRBD2. This TCR was sampled from a human donor in good health. Some libraries in this study had Jurkat cell RNA spiked in. CDR3 coding DNA: TGCAGTGCCCCAAGACTAGCGGGAGCGCACGAGCAGTACTTC. It translates to CSAPRLAGAHEQYF.